These 17 T cell receptor beta chains originate from one sample sequenced in a study of response to subunit inactivated influenza vaccine. TCRdb fed the RT-PCR reads into MiXCR, producing one record per CDR3 protein. The table lists around 790,000 distinct CDR3 sequences, about 20% of them singletons, with 10% in the top ten. The sequencing here drew on PBMCs from blood, taken 5 days after vaccination. These receptors were taken from a man aged 50 to 59 who received an inactivated influenza vaccine.

The sample holds a few counts of this clonotype. The CDR3 reads CASSPGPPSGHEQYF. The CDR3 DNA reads as TGTGCCAGCAGTCCTGGACCCCCGTCAGGCCACGAGCAGTACTTC. The genes are TRBV12-3 or TRBV12-4 and TRBJ2-7; D gene unclear. This CDR3 region has 15 residues. Trimming pared 5 bases from V and 5 bases from J, leaving 19 bases between.

This clonotype was seen at least ten times. The rearrangement links TRBV5-5 to TRBJ2-3; no clear D gene. This CDR3 region has 13 residues. Germline V gene data show CDR1 as SGHKS and CDR2 as YYEKEE (reference sequence). Trimming shortened V by 0 bases and J by 3 bases, and 5 bases separated the two germline ends. CDR3 in DNA: TGTGCCAGCAGCTTGGAGGCGACAGATACGCAGTATTTT. Its translation is CASSLEATDTQYF.

The chain combines TRBV28 with TRBJ2-1; D possibly corresponds to TRBD2 (7 bases). The V end lost 6 bases, the J end lost 7 bases, and 19 bases lay between the germline ends. This CDR3 spans 15 amino acids. Germline CDR1 reads MDHEN; CDR2 reads SYDVKM. The CDR3, as DNA: TGTGCCAGCAGCCCGAACGGGGGGCCAAGGAATGAGCAGTTCTTC. Protein sequence: CASSPNGGPRNEQFF. The variable domain in full, completed from reference TRBV28 and TRBJ2-1, reads DVKVTQSSRYLVKRTGEKVFLECVQDMDHENMFWYRQDPGLGLRLIYFSYDVKMKEKGDIPEGYSVSREKKERFSLILESASTNQTSMYLCASSPNGGPRNEQFFGPGTRLTVL.

This clonotype turned up a few times. This sequence joins TRBV6-5 and TRBJ2-3; 8 nucleotides line up with TRBD2. Germline V lookup: CDR1 MNHEY, CDR2 SVGAGI. V shed 0 bases and J 7 bases; nucleotides not matched to a gene: 6. CDR3 length: 15 residues. The CDR3 bases are TGTGCCAGCAGTTACTCCACGGGGGGGCCGAATACGCAGTATTTT. Encoded protein: CASSYSTGGPNTQYF.

A few counts support this clonotype. The V and J genes are TRBV27 and TRBJ1-2; 9 nucleotides align to TRBD1. V was clipped by 3 bases and J by 4 bases; unmatched bases: 9. The V gene's germline CDR1 is MNHEY and CDR2 SMNVEV (reference sequence). This CDR3 region has 16 residues. CDR3 loop: CASSFGLGQGPYGYTF. For the CDR3, the DNA is TGTGCCAGCAGTTTCGGGCTGGGACAGGGCCCCTATGGCTACACCTTC.

This rearrangement joins TRBV12-3 or TRBV12-4 to TRBJ1-3; D not certain. V lost 0 bases and J 5 bases, leaving 5 bases between the germline ends. The CDR3 runs to 13 residues. CDR3 residues: CASSLAGRNTIYF. CDR3 DNA sequence: TGTGCCAGCAGTTTAGCTGGCAGAAACACCATATATTTT.

This clonotype was observed a few times. J is TRBJ2-2 and V is TRBV7-2; possible D gene TRBD2, 5 bases. V shed 3 bases and J shed 4 bases, with 15 bases lying between them. The CDR3 extends over 16 amino acids. CDR1 is SGHTA, CDR2 FQGNSA, per germline. The CDR3 loop is CASSLKLRAITGELFF. CDR3 sequence (DNA): TGTGCCAGCAGCTTGAAGTTGCGGGCGATCACCGGGGAGCTGTTTTTT.

The chain couples TRBV20-1 to TRBJ2-1; D remains ambiguous. This CDR3 has 10 residues. Germline-derived CDR1 and CDR2 are DFQATT and SNEGSKA (reference sequence). V dropped 6 bases and J dropped 7 bases, with 7 bases sitting between them. This CDR3 is CSAKINEQFF. CDR3 nucleotides: TGCAGTGCAAAGATAAATGAGCAGTTCTTC.

The V call is TRBV12-3 or TRBV12-4, the J call TRBJ2-3; D is perhaps TRBD2 (6 bases). The CDR3 runs 16 residues. Trimming took off 4 bases at V and 3 bases at J, with 17 bases between the two ends. The CDR3 nucleotides are TGTGCCAGCAGTTCATTCCGGGACTGGCTGACAGATACGCAGTATTTT. It yields the protein CASSSFRDWLTDTQYF.

This clonotype was counted between two and nine times. The chain joins TRBV5-5 to TRBJ2-5; D uncertain. This CDR3 contains 15 residues. The V end lost 0 bases, the J end lost 4 bases, and 13 bases lay between the germline ends. The germline V gene has CDR1 SGHKS and CDR2 YYEKEE (reference sequence). CDR3 amino acids: CASSLGVVLGETQYF. CDR3 DNA sequence: TGTGCCAGCAGCTTGGGGGTTGTCCTGGGAGAGACCCAGTACTTC. The full variable domain, with the rest looked up from reference TRBV5-5 and TRBJ2-5, is DAGVTQSPTHLIKTRGQQVTLRCSPISGHKSVSWYQQVLGQGPQFIFQYYEKEERGRGNFPDRFSARQFPNYSSELNVNALLLGDSALYLCASSLGVVLGETQYFGPGTRLLVL.

The V gene is TRBV5-1, the J gene TRBJ2-5; 8 bases match TRBD2. CDR1 and CDR2 (germline): SGHRS, YFSETQ. V lost 3 bases to trimming and J lost 5 bases; unmatched junction nucleotides: 9. This CDR3 has 15 amino acids. The CDR3 here is CASSSGGGSGETQYF. The CDR3 DNA reads TGCGCCAGCAGCTCCGGGGGGGGCAGCGGTGAGACCCAGTACTTC. Full variable domain (remainder filled in from reference TRBV5-1 and TRBJ2-5): KAGVTQTPRYLIKTRGQQVTLSCSPISGHRSVSWYQQTPGQGLQFLFEYFSETQRNKGNFPGRFSGRQFSNSRSEMNVSTLELGDSALYLCASSSGGGSGETQYFGPGTRLLVL.

The chain has TRBV15 and TRBJ1-4; D perhaps matches TRBD1 (6 bases). This CDR3 comprises 13 residues. Trimming took 1 base from V and 8 from J, leaving 8 bases between them. The germline CDR1 and CDR2 sequences are LNHNV and YYDKDF (reference sequence). The CDR3 here is CATSRGDREKLFF. The CDR3 DNA reads TGTGCCACCAGCAGAGGCGACAGGGAAAAACTGTTTTTT.

The J gene is TRBJ2-2, the V gene TRBV5-5; unclear D gene. Trimming left V 0 bases short and J 6 bases short, with 12 bases between. CDR1 is SGHKS and CDR2 is YYEKEE in the germline V gene (reference sequence). The CDR3 extends over 15 amino acids. The CDR3, as DNA: TGTGCCAGCAGCTTGGTATTAAGGGCGCCCGGGGAGCTGTTTTTT. Translation: CASSLVLRAPGELFF. The whole variable domain, remainder taken from reference TRBV5-5 and TRBJ2-2, is DAGVTQSPTHLIKTRGQQVTLRCSPISGHKSVSWYQQVLGQGPQFIFQYYEKEERGRGNFPDRFSARQFPNYSSELNVNALLLGDSALYLCASSLVLRAPGELFFGEGSRLTVL.

The chain couples TRBV6-1 to TRBJ2-7, with 8 bases identical to TRBD2. Germline CDR1 is MNHNS and CDR2 is SASEGT. J was trimmed by 0 bases and V by 7 bases; bases with no gene match: 8. The CDR3 is 15 amino acids. This CDR3 reads CASTRSGGSSYEQYF. CDR3 bases: TGTGCCAGCACGAGAAGCGGGGGCAGCTCCTACGAGCAGTACTTC.

J is TRBJ2-1 and V is TRBV7-2; TRBD1 agrees at 9 bases. The CDR3 is 15 residues long. Germline V gene lookup returns CDR1 SGHTA and CDR2 FQGNSA. J was trimmed by 4 bases and V by 3 bases; bases with no gene match: 4. CDR3 sequence reads: CASSFRDRVYNEQFF. CDR3 DNA: TGTGCCAGCAGCTTCCGGGACAGGGTATACAATGAGCAGTTCTTC.

This clonotype was counted only a few times. This chain uses TRBV5-1 with TRBJ2-7; TRBD2 aligns across 8 bases. Germline CDR1 is SGHRS and CDR2 is YFSETQ. The CDR3 contains 14 residues. The V and J ends lost 4 bases and 2 bases, in that order; junction bases with no gene match: 5. The CDR3 spells CASSVSGTPYEQYF. The CDR3 DNA reads TGCGCCAGCAGCGTTAGCGGGACCCCCTACGAGCAGTACTTC.

There are a few counts of this clonotype. V is TRBV6-1 and J is TRBJ2-1; D may be TRBD2 (6 bases). The ends were cut back, 6 bases at V and 2 bases at J, with 14 bases in the middle. This CDR3 spans 15 amino acids. The germline V gene has CDR1 MNHNS and CDR2 SASEGT. The CDR3 loop is CASSGDSLAYNEQFF. CDR3 sequence (DNA): TGTGCCAGCAGCGGGGACTCCTTGGCCTACAATGAGCAGTTCTTC.